This section outlines one T cell receptor beta chain sequence together with its context. The antigen it recognizes is unknown. One base away there is no much larger clone; base qualities are not given. Samples from volunteer blood donors who had recovered from COVID-19 were contributed by a second Seattle source. Collaborating institutions collected whole blood in K2EDTA tubes following their own protocols. For TCRbeta analysis, collaborators shipped samples in one of three forms: frozen whole blood, isolated PBMCs, or DNA extracted from either of those sample types. TCRbeta CDR3 regions were amplified from genomic DNA by means of the immunoSEQ Assay, a bias-controlled multiplex PCR. The authors processed their data as follows. Nucleated cell counts per sample were estimated from amplification of reference gene primers within the assay. Sequence reads were collapsed and filtered to measure the absolute abundance of every unique TCRbeta CDR3 rearrangement. Productive Simpson clonality was computed per sample as the square root of Simpson's diversity index over productive rearrangements. TCRdb took this table from immuneACCESS and kept in-frame rearrangements with V and J called. Such tables lack part of the clones; where checked against another copy, unresolved V genes explain under half of the gap, and the rest is unexplained. The V and J calls and clone size were taken over from that table, and D and trimming were inferred from the DNA. The sample table shows over 200,000 clones, and around nine tenths are seen once. More than 10% of the sample comes from the top ten.

Including the terminal cysteine and phenylalanine, the CDR3 comprises 12 residues. The entry retains the CDR3 DNA only, 36 bases that are in frame from base 1. Per the germline V gene, SGHDT is the CDR1 and YYEEEE is the CDR2. V lost 5 bases and J lost 10 bases, and the count of bases not matched to a germline gene is 6. This sample stems from a study of blood T cell repertoires in COVID-19 (dated by TCRdb to 2018 to 2020). Regarding the research as a whole: Samples from collaborators originated in the United States, Italy and Spain and spanned both the acute and convalescent phases of COVID-19. Nearly every sample came with metadata listing a de-identified subject ID, COVID-19 status, age in years and sex. The dataset comprised deeply sampled blood TCRbeta repertoires from subjects exposed to, actively infected with, or recovered from COVID-19. The samples were drawn from the first 160 participants of the ongoing ImmuneRACE study and from 1,254 subjects provided by 6 global collaborators. The repertoires were made available in a free public database intended to serve as a resource for research on the immune response to SARS-CoV-2. Where available, HLA class I and class II types were obtained from metadata supplied by the sample provider rather than from assay-based typing. The prospective study material was composed of cDNA or gDNA derived from T cells, B-cell-depleted T cells, or PBMCs.

What the research found in general, with its limitations: Clinical and demographic metadata were provided uncurated, with the amount varying by source and participant.

The sequencing sample was made of peripheral blood. The sequence joins TRBV5-6 to TRBJ2-1; TRBD2 aligns with 7 central bases. This receptor was identified in a woman in her late teens or twenties who had recovered from COVID-19. The CDR3 reads CASRTGEGEQFF. The sequenced DNA is TGTGCCAGCAGGACGGGGGAGGGAGAGCAGTTCTTC.